These T cell receptor beta chains were read from a single sample in a study of T-cell reconstitution after alpha-beta-depleted transplantation in children. TCRdb fed the PCR reads into MiXCR, producing one record per CDR3 protein. The table shows about 610,000 distinct CDR3 sequences, with roughly 10% occurring only once. The sequencing used PBMCs from the stem cell graft donor, collected from the stem cell graft. These receptor sequences come from a human donor who donated a stem cell graft to a child with acute myeloid leukemia. CDR3s include the opening cysteine and the closing phenylalanine or tryptophan. The order of the fields is J gene, D gene, clone size, V gene, CDR3 DNA, CDR3 protein. A D gene is named only where the DNA matches it firmly. The size field is filled for only some rows; it gives once, few, many or a size class.

j_gene: TRBJ1-1; d_gene: .; abundance: many; v_gene: TRBV6-5; CDR3nt: TGTGCCAGCAGTCCCGGGGGTAACTTGAACACTGAAGCTTTCTTT; CDR3aa: CASSPGGNLNTEAFF
j_gene: TRBJ2-3; d_gene: .; abundance: many; v_gene: TRBV20-1; CDR3nt: TGCAGTGCTCAGGGACTGCACTGGGATACGCAGTATTTT; CDR3aa: CSAQGLHWDTQYF
j_gene: TRBJ2-7; d_gene: .; abundance: many; v_gene: TRBV5-1; CDR3nt: TGCGCCAGCAGCTTGGTAGAGAGAGGATACGAGCAGTACTTC; CDR3aa: CASSLVERGYEQYF
j_gene: TRBJ2-1; d_gene: TRBD2; abundance: .; v_gene: TRBV4-3; CDR3nt: TGCGCCAGCAGCTCACTGGGGGTAGCGGGAGTTGTCTACAATGAGCAGTTCTTC; CDR3aa: CASSSLGVAGVVYNEQFF
j_gene: TRBJ1-5; d_gene: .; abundance: many; v_gene: TRBV28; CDR3nt: TGTGCCAGCAGTTTTGGTGACAGGAGCAATCAGCCCCAGCATTTT; CDR3aa: CASSFGDRSNQPQHF
j_gene: TRBJ2-1; d_gene: .; abundance: .; v_gene: TRBV3-1; CDR3nt: TGTGCCAGCAGCCATGCGAGTCCCAAAGATACTGAGCAGTTCTTC; CDR3aa: CASSHASPKDTEQFF
j_gene: TRBJ1-2; d_gene: .; abundance: .; v_gene: TRBV5-1; CDR3nt: TGCGCCAGCAGCTTTAGGGAATTTAACTATGGCTACACCTTC; CDR3aa: CASSFREFNYGYTF
j_gene: TRBJ1-2; d_gene: TRBD1; abundance: .; v_gene: TRBV20-1; CDR3nt: TGCAGTGCAAAGACAGGGCAGGGATGGTATGGCTACACCTTC; CDR3aa: CSAKTGQGWYGYTF
j_gene: TRBJ2-3; d_gene: TRBD2; abundance: many; v_gene: TRBV5-1; CDR3nt: TGCGCCAGCAGCAACGGACTAGCGGCCACAGATACGCAGTATTTT; CDR3aa: CASSNGLAATDTQYF
j_gene: TRBJ1-5; d_gene: TRBD1; abundance: .; v_gene: TRBV20-1; CDR3nt: TGCAGTGCTAGAGACGGACAGGGGGCGGTCAGTAATCAGCCCCAGCATTTT; CDR3aa: CSARDGQGAVSNQPQHF
j_gene: TRBJ2-5; d_gene: TRBD1; abundance: .; v_gene: TRBV12-3/TRBV12-4; CDR3nt: TGTGCCAGCAGTCGCGGGACAGGGTGGGGGGAGACCCAGTACTTC; CDR3aa: CASSRGTGWGETQYF
j_gene: TRBJ2-2; d_gene: .; abundance: .; v_gene: TRBV7-6; CDR3nt: TGTGCCAGCAGCTTAGGGACAGATAACACCGGGGAGCTGTTTTTT; CDR3aa: CASSLGTDNTGELFF
j_gene: TRBJ2-7; d_gene: TRBD1; abundance: .; v_gene: TRBV4-2; CDR3nt: TGTGCCAGCAGCCAAGAGGGACAGAGCTCCTACGAGCAGTACTTC; CDR3aa: CASSQEGQSSYEQYF
j_gene: TRBJ2-1; d_gene: .; abundance: few; v_gene: TRBV30; CDR3nt: TGTGCCTGGAGCCGATCTGACAATGAGCAGTTCTTC; CDR3aa: CAWSRSDNEQFF
j_gene: TRBJ2-1; d_gene: TRBD2; abundance: few; v_gene: TRBV7-2; CDR3nt: TGTGCCAGCAGCTTAAGACTAGCGGGAGGGTCCTACAATGAGCAGTTCTTC; CDR3aa: CASSLRLAGGSYNEQFF
j_gene: TRBJ1-2; d_gene: .; abundance: few; v_gene: TRBV7-6; CDR3nt: TGTGCCAGCAGTTACGGTCCAGAGCCTAACTATGGCTACACCTTC; CDR3aa: CASSYGPEPNYGYTF
j_gene: TRBJ2-2; d_gene: .; abundance: .; v_gene: TRBV7-3; CDR3nt: TGTGCCAACAGCTTTGGGACTAACACCGGGGAGCTGTTTTTT; CDR3aa: CANSFGTNTGELFF
j_gene: TRBJ2-3; d_gene: .; abundance: .; v_gene: TRBV28; CDR3nt: TGTGCCAGCAAAGTTCCCCTAGAGACAGATACGCAGTATTTT; CDR3aa: CASKVPLETDTQYF
j_gene: TRBJ2-7; d_gene: .; abundance: .; v_gene: TRBV12-3/TRBV12-4; CDR3nt: TGTGCCAGCACCCCTGGTCGGACCCTCTCCTACGAGCAGTACTTC; CDR3aa: CASTPGRTLSYEQYF
j_gene: TRBJ2-5; d_gene: .; abundance: many; v_gene: TRBV29-1; CDR3nt: TGCAGCGTTGGGGGACAAGAGACCCAGTACTTC; CDR3aa: CSVGGQETQYF
j_gene: TRBJ2-7; d_gene: TRBD2; abundance: .; v_gene: TRBV4-3; CDR3nt: TGCGCCAGCAGCCAAGATGGAGCGGGAGTCTCCTACGAGCAGTACTTC; CDR3aa: CASSQDGAGVSYEQYF
j_gene: TRBJ1-5; d_gene: TRBD1; abundance: few; v_gene: TRBV7-3; CDR3nt: TGTGCCAGCAGCCTCAATCCGGGACAGGGGGCTATAGCGAATCAGCCCCAGCATTTT; CDR3aa: CASSLNPGQGAIANQPQHF
j_gene: TRBJ2-5; d_gene: .; abundance: many; v_gene: TRBV2; CDR3nt: TGTGCCAGCAGTGAAGCGACCGGGAGCGGTTTCCAAGAGACCCAGTACTTC; CDR3aa: CASSEATGSGFQETQYF
j_gene: TRBJ2-7; d_gene: TRBD2; abundance: few; v_gene: TRBV19; CDR3nt: TGTGCCAGTAGCTCTGTCGGGCTAGCGGGGAACTACGAGCAGTACTTC; CDR3aa: CASSSVGLAGNYEQYF
j_gene: TRBJ1-1; d_gene: TRBD1; abundance: few; v_gene: TRBV7-3; CDR3nt: TGTGCCAGCAGCATGGACAGGTTCACTGAAGCTTTCTTT; CDR3aa: CASSMDRFTEAFF
j_gene: TRBJ2-1; d_gene: TRBD2; abundance: .; v_gene: TRBV28; CDR3nt: TGTGCCAGCAGTCCTGGAGGTAGCGGGAGGGGGAGCTCCTACAATGAGCAGTTCTTC; CDR3aa: CASSPGGSGRGSSYNEQFF
j_gene: TRBJ1-1; d_gene: .; abundance: few; v_gene: TRBV12-3/TRBV12-4; CDR3nt: TGTGCCAGCAATCACCCCCGGGCCAACACTGAAGCTTTCTTT; CDR3aa: CASNHPRANTEAFF
j_gene: TRBJ2-7; d_gene: .; abundance: .; v_gene: TRBV30; CDR3nt: TGTGCCTGGAGCCCAAAAGGGACCCTCGGCGACGAGCAGTACTTC; CDR3aa: CAWSPKGTLGDEQYF
j_gene: TRBJ2-1; d_gene: .; abundance: few; v_gene: TRBV13; CDR3nt: TGTGCCAGCAGCTCCCAACCCCCAGGGCGGAGCTCCTACAATGAGCAGTTCTTC; CDR3aa: CASSSQPPGRSSYNEQFF
j_gene: TRBJ2-7; d_gene: TRBD1; abundance: once; v_gene: TRBV4-2; CDR3nt: TGTGCCAGCAGCCAAGATTGGGGACAGGGAGTCGTCGGCTACGAGCAGTACTTC; CDR3aa: CASSQDWGQGVVGYEQYF
j_gene: TRBJ2-1; d_gene: TRBD2; abundance: medium-sized; v_gene: TRBV29-1; CDR3nt: TGCAGCGTTGAAATGGGGACTAGCGGGTACTACAATGAGCAGTTCTTC; CDR3aa: CSVEMGTSGYYNEQFF
j_gene: TRBJ2-1; d_gene: .; abundance: few; v_gene: TRBV6-2/TRBV6-3; CDR3nt: TGTGCCAGCAGAGAGGTCGCCTACAATGAGCAGTTCTTC; CDR3aa: CASREVAYNEQFF
j_gene: TRBJ2-1; d_gene: TRBD2; abundance: few; v_gene: TRBV5-1; CDR3nt: TGCGCCAGCAGCTCGACTAGCGGGAGGGCTGTTAATGAGCAGTTCTTC; CDR3aa: CASSSTSGRAVNEQFF
j_gene: TRBJ2-1; d_gene: .; abundance: few; v_gene: TRBV7-8; CDR3nt: TGTGCCAGCAGCCCAAAGAGAGGGGATTACAATGAGCAGTTCTTC; CDR3aa: CASSPKRGDYNEQFF
j_gene: TRBJ2-1; d_gene: TRBD2; abundance: few; v_gene: TRBV20-1; CDR3nt: TGCAGTGCAAATAGTCCCGGGACTAGCGCCAATGAGCAGTTCTTC; CDR3aa: CSANSPGTSANEQFF
j_gene: TRBJ2-2; d_gene: .; abundance: many; v_gene: TRBV7-2; CDR3nt: TGTGCCAGCAGCTTAAACCCCGGGGAGCTGTTTTTT; CDR3aa: CASSLNPGELFF
j_gene: TRBJ2-3; d_gene: TRBD2; abundance: .; v_gene: TRBV5-5; CDR3nt: TGTGCCAGCAGACTAGCGGGAGCCCTCCACACAGATACGCAGTATTTT; CDR3aa: CASRLAGALHTDTQYF
j_gene: TRBJ2-2; d_gene: .; abundance: few; v_gene: TRBV5-1; CDR3nt: TGCGCCAGCAGTATAACAGATACCGGGGAGCTGTTTTTT; CDR3aa: CASSITDTGELFF
j_gene: TRBJ2-1; d_gene: TRBD2; abundance: .; v_gene: TRBV28; CDR3nt: TGTGCCAGCAGTTTCATAGCGGGAGGGCAGGCCTACAATGAGCAGTTCTTC; CDR3aa: CASSFIAGGQAYNEQFF
j_gene: TRBJ2-5; d_gene: .; abundance: .; v_gene: TRBV6-7; CDR3nt: TGTGCCAGCAGTTACTCGACGACGACGGGCAAAGAGACCCAGTACTTC; CDR3aa: CASSYSTTTGKETQYF
j_gene: TRBJ2-5; d_gene: .; abundance: .; v_gene: TRBV29-1; CDR3nt: TGCAGCGTGGCTCCGGGAGAGAACCAGTACTTC; CDR3aa: CSVAPGENQYF
j_gene: TRBJ2-5; d_gene: .; abundance: few; v_gene: TRBV7-9; CDR3nt: TGTGCCAGCAGCCGTGGACTACCGCCCTTGGAAGAGACCCAGTACTTC; CDR3aa: CASSRGLPPLEETQYF
j_gene: TRBJ1-5; d_gene: TRBD1; abundance: .; v_gene: TRBV20-1; CDR3nt: TGCAGTGCGGGACAGGGGTCGGGCCAGCCCCAGCATTTT; CDR3aa: CSAGQGSGQPQHF
j_gene: TRBJ2-1; d_gene: TRBD2; abundance: many; v_gene: TRBV10-3; CDR3nt: TGTGCCATCAGCCCACTAGCGGGAGAGGCTCTTGAGCAGTTCTTC; CDR3aa: CAISPLAGEALEQFF